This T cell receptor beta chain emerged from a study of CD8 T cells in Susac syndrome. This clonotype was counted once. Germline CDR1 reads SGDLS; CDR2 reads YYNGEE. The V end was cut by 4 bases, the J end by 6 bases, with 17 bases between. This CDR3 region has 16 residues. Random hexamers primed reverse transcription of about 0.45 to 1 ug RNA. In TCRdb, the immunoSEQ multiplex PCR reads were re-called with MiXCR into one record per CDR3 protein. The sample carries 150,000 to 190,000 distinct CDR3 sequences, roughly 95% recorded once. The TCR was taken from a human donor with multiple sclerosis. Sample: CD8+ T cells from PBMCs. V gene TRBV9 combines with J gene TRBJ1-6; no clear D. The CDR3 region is CASSSTTPSANSPLHF. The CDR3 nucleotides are TGTGCCAGCAGCTCTACAACGCCCTCTGCTAATTCACCCCTCCACTTT.